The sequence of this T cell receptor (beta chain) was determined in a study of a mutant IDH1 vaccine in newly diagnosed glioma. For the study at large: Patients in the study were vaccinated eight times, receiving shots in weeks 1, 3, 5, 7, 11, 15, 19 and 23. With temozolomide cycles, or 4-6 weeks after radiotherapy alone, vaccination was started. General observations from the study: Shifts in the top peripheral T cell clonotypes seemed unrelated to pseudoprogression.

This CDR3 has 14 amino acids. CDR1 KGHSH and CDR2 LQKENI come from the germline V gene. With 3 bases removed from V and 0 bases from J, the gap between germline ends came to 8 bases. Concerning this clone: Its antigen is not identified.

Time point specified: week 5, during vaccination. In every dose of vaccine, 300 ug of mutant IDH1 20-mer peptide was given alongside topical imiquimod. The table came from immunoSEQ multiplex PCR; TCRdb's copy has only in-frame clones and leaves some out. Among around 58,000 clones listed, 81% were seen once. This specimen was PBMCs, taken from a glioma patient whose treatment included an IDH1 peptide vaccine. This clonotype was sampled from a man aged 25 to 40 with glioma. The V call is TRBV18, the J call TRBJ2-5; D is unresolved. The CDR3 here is CASSPPSNQETQYF. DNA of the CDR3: TGTGCCAGCTCACCTCCGAGCAACCAAGAGACCCAGTACTTC.